A selection of T cell receptor beta chains follows, all from one sample in a study of CD8 T cells in Susac syndrome. Each CDR3 protein gets one entry after TCRdb re-called the immunoSEQ multiplex PCR reads with MiXCR. The profile covers about 83,000 distinct CDR3 sequences, with roughly 95% appearing a single time and 0.4% to 0.45% taken by the ten largest. Specimen: CD8+ T cells from PBMCs. These receptors were obtained from a human donor with Susac syndrome. CDR3s include the opening cysteine and the closing phenylalanine or tryptophan. A D gene is named only where the DNA matches it firmly. The listing skips clone size in some rows; elsewhere it reads once, few, many or a size class.

>TRBD1|TRBV9|TRBJ2-6|.
TGTGCCAGCAGCGCAGACAGGGTAACGCCTTCCGGGGCCAACGTCCTGACTTTC
CASSADRVTPSGANVLTF
>TRBD1|TRBV27|TRBJ2-1|.
TGTGCCAGCAGTTGGGAGACAGGGGGCGCGTCCGATGAGCAGTTCTTC
CASSWETGGASDEQFF
>.|TRBV5-6|TRBJ2-3|.
TGTGCCAGCAGCTTCCTCTTGAATACGCAGTATTTT
CASSFLLNTQYF
>TRBD1|TRBV7-9|TRBJ1-4|.
TGTGCCAGCAGCCACCGACAGGGGGAAAAACTGTTTTTT
CASSHRQGEKLFF
>.|TRBV20-1|TRBJ2-5|.
TGCAGTGCTAGGGACGGGTACCAAGAGACCCAGTACTTC
CSARDGYQETQYF
>.|TRBV15|TRBJ1-1|.
TGTGCCACCAGCTTAAGGGGGAACACTGAAGCTTTCTTT
CATSLRGNTEAFF
>TRBD2|TRBV20-1|TRBJ2-1|.
TGCAGTGCTAGAGAGAGCGGGAGGGCGAATGAGCAGTTCTTC
CSARESGRANEQFF
>.|TRBV25-1|TRBJ2-1|.
TGTGCCAGCAAGCCGTCGAGCTCCTACAATGAGCAGTTCTTC
CASKPSSSYNEQFF
>TRBD1|TRBV20-1|TRBJ1-2|.
TGCAGTGCTAGAGATTCCCGGACAGGGGGACTCGACTATGGCTACACCTTC
CSARDSRTGGLDYGYTF
>TRBD1|TRBV7-9|TRBJ2-7|.
TGTGCCAGCAGTTGGCCAGGGGGCTACGAGCAGTACTTC
CASSWPGGYEQYF
>TRBD1|TRBV18|TRBJ2-5|once
TGTGCCAGCTCACCACTCCCTGGACAGGGGGCGAGTGAGACCCAGTACTTC
CASSPLPGQGASETQYF
>TRBD2|TRBV15|TRBJ2-5|.
TGTGCCACCAGCAGACCCCAAGGGCTAGCGGGGGGGATCCAAGAGACCCAGTACTTC
CATSRPQGLAGGIQETQYF
>.|TRBV7-6|TRBJ2-7|.
TGTGCCAGCAGCTTATCGGGACTCAACGAGCAGTACTTC
CASSLSGLNEQYF
>TRBD2|TRBV20-1|TRBJ2-1|.
TGCAGTGCTAGAGATCTGGGGCGGGAGGGTTTGGACAATGAGCAGTTCTTC
CSARDLGREGLDNEQFF
>TRBD1|TRBV5-6|TRBJ1-5|.
TGTGCCAGCAGCTCGCAGGGGGCCCAGCCCCAGCATTTT
CASSSQGAQPQHF
>.|TRBV20-1|TRBJ1-1|.
TGCAGTGCTAGGAGGGGGGGCACTGAAGCTTTCTTT
CSARRGGTEAFF
>TRBD1|TRBV19|TRBJ1-6|.
TGTGCCACCTCCGATGGGGACAGGGCGACTTCACCCCTCCACTTT
CATSDGDRATSPLHF
>TRBD2|TRBV6-2/TRBV6-3|TRBJ2-5|.
TGTGCCAGCAGTTGGACTAGCGTAGAGACCCAGTACTTC
CASSWTSVETQYF
>TRBD2|TRBV13|TRBJ2-1|.
TGTGCCAGCAGTTCAGGACTAGCGGGGGGGAATAGCTCCTACAATGAGCAGTTCTTC
CASSSGLAGGNSSYNEQFF
>.|TRBV29-1|TRBJ1-5|.
TGCAGCGTGCGACCGTGCCAGCCCCAGCATTTT
CSVRPCQPQHF
>.|TRBV6-9|TRBJ2-5|.
TGTGCCAGCAGTTGTCGAAGGGCAGAAGAGACCCAGTACTTC
CASSCRRAEETQYF
>TRBD2|TRBV5-4|TRBJ2-2|.
TGTGCCGTTAGCGGGAGGGCCGGGGAGCTGTTTTTT
CAVSGRAGELFF
>.|TRBV28|TRBJ2-7|.
TGTGCCAGCAGCCCCCGGGTTAGCCGAGCCTACGAGCAGTACTTC
CASSPRVSRAYEQYF
>.|TRBV9|TRBJ2-7|.
TGTGCCAGCAGCACGACAGATTACCCCTACGAGCAGTACTTC
CASSTTDYPYEQYF
>.|TRBV27|TRBJ2-2|.
TGTGCCACCGGGACTCTCAAGGGCGGGGAGCTGTTTTTT
CATGTLKGGELFF
>.|TRBV21-1|TRBJ1-2|.
TGTGCCAGCAGCAAAGACAGGGGCTATGGCTACACCTTC
CASSKDRGYGYTF
>.|TRBV13|TRBJ2-7|.
TGTGCCAGCAGCTTAGGGGGCGAATACGAGCAGTACTTC
CASSLGGEYEQYF
>.|TRBV20-1|TRBJ2-2|once
TGCAGTGCTCCCTACACCGGGGAGCTGTTTTTT
CSAPYTGELFF
>.|TRBV23-1|TRBJ1-6|.
TGCGCCAGCAGTCAATCGTTCCGGGGGTATAATTCACCCCTCCACTTT
CASSQSFRGYNSPLHF
>.|TRBV6-2/TRBV6-3|TRBJ2-1|.
TGTGCCAGCAGTTATTCGGATGAGCAGTTCTTC
CASSYSDEQFF
>.|TRBV5-5|TRBJ2-6|.
TGTGCCAGCAGCTTGGCCCCGGGCTCTGGGGCCAACGTCCTGACTTTC
CASSLAPGSGANVLTF
>.|TRBV15|TRBJ2-7|.
TGTGCCACCAGCAGAGGCGGCTACGAGCAGTACTTC
CATSRGGYEQYF
>TRBD1|TRBV29-1|TRBJ2-1|.
TGCAGCGTTGAACAGACGACAGGGTTTAGGTCCTACTACAATGAGCAGTTCTTC
CSVEQTTGFRSYYNEQFF
>.|TRBV4-3|TRBJ1-2|.
TGCGCCAGCAGCCAAGTCGCGGATCTCTATGGCTACACCTTC
CASSQVADLYGYTF
>TRBD1|TRBV6-5|TRBJ2-5|.
TGTGCCAGCAGTTACTCGTCAGGGGGTGTGGAGACCCAGTACTTC
CASSYSSGGVETQYF
>TRBD2|TRBV5-4|TRBJ2-2|.
TGTGCCAGCAGCCCCTGGGGAGGGCCTGTCACCGGGGAGCTGTTTTTT
CASSPWGGPVTGELFF
>.|TRBV12-3/TRBV12-4|TRBJ2-3|.
TGTGCCAGCAGTTTCACAGATACGCAGTATTTT
CASSFTDTQYF
>TRBD1|TRBV29-1|TRBJ1-1|.
TGCAGCGTACCTGGACAGGCGGGGACTGAAGCTTTCTTT
CSVPGQAGTEAFF
>.|TRBV7-9|TRBJ2-7|.
TGTGCCAGCAGCTTAGCGGGGGCGACCTACGAGCAGTACTTC
CASSLAGATYEQYF
>.|TRBV20-1|TRBJ1-4|.
TGCAGTGCTAGAGATCCCGAGGACGGCCTGGTGGGAAAACTGTTTTTT
CSARDPEDGLVGKLFF
>TRBD2|TRBV29-1|TRBJ2-1|.
TGCAGCGTTGAAGATCCAGTCTCTAGCGGGAGGTATAGCTCCTACAATGAGCAGTTCTTC
CSVEDPVSSGRYSSYNEQFF
>.|TRBV15|TRBJ2-2|.
TGTGCCACCAGCGGAGAGACAGTAGGGACCGGGGAGCTGTTTTTT
CATSGETVGTGELFF
>TRBD2|TRBV28|TRBJ2-1|.
TGTGCCAGCACCTCCGTCGGGACTAGCAGTGAGCAGTTCTTC
CASTSVGTSSEQFF
>TRBD1|TRBV20-1|TRBJ1-1|.
TGCAGTGCTAGAGACAGGGGGGCCCCGAACACTGAAGCTTTCTTT
CSARDRGAPNTEAFF
>TRBD2|TRBV20-1|TRBJ2-7|.
TGCAGTGGCAGAAGGAGTAGCGGGAGTGACGCCTACGAGCAGTACTTC
CSGRRSSGSDAYEQYF
>.|TRBV20-1|TRBJ2-4|.
TGCAGTGCTAGCTCTCGGACCCTAAAGAGGGACATTCAGTACTTC
CSASSRTLKRDIQYF